The rows below give T cell receptor beta chains drawn from one sample of a study of shared clonotypes between healthy human individuals. Clones were sequenced by immunoSEQ multiplex PCR, and TCRdb holds only the in-frame ones, with some missing. The table includes about 2.4 million clones, roughly 93% detected once. The sequencing sample was made of naive CD4+ T cells from PBMCs. The receptors shown here come from a man aged 18-30 years in good health. Some clones in this sample may be carry-over from other donors' samples. The CDR3 runs from the conserved cysteine through the conserved F or W. A D gene is named only where the DNA matches it firmly. Only some rows state a clone size, as once, few, many or a class for expanded clones.

clone size: .
V gene: TRBV10-3
J gene: TRBJ2-1
D gene: TRBD2
CDR3 protein: CAISGSHRLATNNEQFF
CDR3 DNA: TGTGCCATCAGTGGTTCTCACAGACTAGCGACGAACAATGAGCAGTTCTTC

clone size: .
V gene: TRBV18
J gene: TRBJ2-5
D gene: TRBD2
CDR3 protein: CASSQTSGQETQYF
CDR3 DNA: TGTGCCAGCTCACAAACTAGCGGGCAAGAGACCCAGTACTTC

clone size: .
V gene: TRBV29-1
J gene: TRBJ1-3
D gene: .
CDR3 protein: CSVAGPAWAASSTIYF
CDR3 DNA: TGCAGCGTTGCTGGCCCCGCTTGGGCCGCTAGCAGCACCATATATTTT

clone size: .
V gene: TRBV2
J gene: TRBJ2-2
D gene: .
CDR3 protein: CASSEITGGGELFF
CDR3 DNA: TGTGCCAGCAGTGAAATCACAGGCGGCGGGGAGCTGTTTTTT

clone size: .
V gene: TRBV7-2
J gene: TRBJ1-4
D gene: .
CDR3 protein: CASSRATNEKLFF
CDR3 DNA: TGTGCCAGCAGTAGGGCCACTAATGAAAAACTGTTTTTT

clone size: .
V gene: TRBV4-1
J gene: TRBJ1-3
D gene: .
CDR3 protein: CASSRIALSGNTIYF
CDR3 DNA: TGCGCCAGCAGCCGAATTGCCCTCTCTGGAAACACCATATATTTT

clone size: once
V gene: TRBV6-1
J gene: TRBJ2-5
D gene: TRBD1
CDR3 protein: CASSEMQGARETQYF
CDR3 DNA: TGTGCCAGCAGTGAAATGCAGGGGGCTCGAGAGACCCAGTACTTC

clone size: .
V gene: TRBV29-1
J gene: TRBJ2-1
D gene: .
CDR3 protein: CSVGQDRHSYNEQFF
CDR3 DNA: TGCAGCGTTGGCCAGGATAGACACTCCTACAATGAGCAGTTCTTC

clone size: few
V gene: TRBV6-5
J gene: TRBJ1-1
D gene: .
CDR3 protein: CASSYRQRTEAFF
CDR3 DNA: TGTGCCAGCAGTTACAGGCAGCGCACTGAAGCTTTCTTT

clone size: .
V gene: TRBV9
J gene: TRBJ2-1
D gene: TRBD2
CDR3 protein: CASSVDGRGWNEQFF
CDR3 DNA: TGTGCCAGCAGCGTAGACGGGAGGGGGTGGAATGAGCAGTTCTTC

clone size: .
V gene: TRBV18
J gene: TRBJ1-2
D gene: .
CDR3 protein: CASSPAHPSNYGYTF
CDR3 DNA: TGTGCCAGCTCACCGGCACACCCATCTAACTATGGCTACACCTTC

clone size: once
V gene: TRBV4-1
J gene: TRBJ1-5
D gene: .
CDR3 protein: CASGGGRRNQPQHF
CDR3 DNA: TGCGCCAGCGGGGGGGGCCGGAGAAATCAGCCCCAGCATTTT

clone size: .
V gene: TRBV4-3
J gene: TRBJ1-6
D gene: .
CDR3 protein: CASSQANQGSSYNSPLHF
CDR3 DNA: TGCGCCAGCAGCCAAGCAAATCAGGGGAGCTCCTATAATTCACCCCTCCACTTT

clone size: once
V gene: TRBV5-5
J gene: TRBJ2-3
D gene: TRBD2
CDR3 protein: CASSTGTSGSTDTQYF
CDR3 DNA: TGTGCCAGCAGCACCGGGACTAGCGGTAGCACAGATACGCAGTATTTT

clone size: .
V gene: TRBV9
J gene: TRBJ2-3
D gene: TRBD2
CDR3 protein: CASSVELGGTDTQYF
CDR3 DNA: TGTGCCAGCAGCGTAGAGTTGGGAGGGACAGATACGCAGTATTTT

clone size: .
V gene: TRBV6-4
J gene: TRBJ2-2
D gene: .
CDR3 protein: CASSLLPGPIAGELFF
CDR3 DNA: TGTGCCAGCAGCCTACTACCGGGGCCGATAGCCGGGGAGCTGTTTTTT

clone size: .
V gene: TRBV18
J gene: TRBJ1-1
D gene: .
CDR3 protein: CASSQSGGNTEAFF
CDR3 DNA: TGTGCCAGCTCACAGTCGGGGGGCAACACTGAAGCTTTCTTT

clone size: .
V gene: TRBV10-3
J gene: TRBJ2-1
D gene: TRBD1
CDR3 protein: CAISGTGRENEQFF
CDR3 DNA: TGTGCCATCAGCGGGACAGGAAGGGAGAATGAGCAGTTCTTC

clone size: .
V gene: TRBV6-5
J gene: TRBJ2-1
D gene: .
CDR3 protein: CASSSLDSYNEQFF
CDR3 DNA: TGTGCCAGCAGTTCCTTGGACTCTTACAATGAGCAGTTCTTC